The entry below gives a single TCR beta chain sequence along with its context. The antigen is undetermined. The data were taken from a study of cytotoxic CD8 clonotypes in ibrutinib-treated CLL. Overall study findings and caveats: Public clonotypes were rare and shrank or held steady on treatment.

As input for TCR beta libraries, roughly 2.1 micrograms of genomic DNA came from cryopreserved PBMCs. TCRdb keeps only in-frame clones here, not all; method: immunoSEQ multiplex PCR. The sample yields approximately 340,000 clones, 60% to 80% seen once. The TCR sequence derives from a human donor with chronic lymphocytic leukemia. This specimen was PBMCs, taken after 36 months of ibrutinib treatment.

The CDR3 loop is CASSLVILGPYNEQFF. The DNA for the CDR3 is TGTGCCAGCAGCTTAGTCATACTTGGGCCCTACAATGAGCAGTTCTTC. This chain uses TRBV7-2 with TRBJ2-1; no clear D. Trimming took off 1 base at V and 2 bases at J, with 12 bases between the two ends. The germline V gene encodes CDR1 SGHTA and CDR2 FQGNSA. The CDR3 is made up of 16 amino acids.